Below are 19 T cell receptor beta chains sequenced from a single sample in a study of T cell responses to AZD1222 COVID-19 vaccine. Measured with immunoSEQ multiplex PCR; TCRdb has only the in-frame clones, and not every one. The sample contains roughly 150,000 clones, approximately 90% of which appear only once. Sequencing used peripheral blood, obtained on day 0 of AZD1222 vaccination. These receptors all come from an adult in good health.

The chain recombines TRBV13 with TRBJ2-3; D is possibly TRBD2 (7 bases). Trimming pared 2 bases from V and 4 bases from J, leaving 16 bases between. The length of the CDR3 is 16 residues. From germline, CDR1 is PRHDT and CDR2 FYEKMQ (reference sequence). CDR3 amino acids: CASSLQSGGLPDTQYF. The CDR3 coding sequence is TGTGCCAGCAGCTTACAGTCGGGGGGCCTCCCAGATACGCAGTATTTT.

The chain couples TRBV5-1 to TRBJ1-1, with 10 positions matching TRBD1. Germline lookup yields CDR1 SGHRS and CDR2 YFSETQ. J was trimmed by 3 bases and V by 3 bases; bases with no gene match: 8. The CDR3 totals 16 residues. CDR3 sequence reads: CASSYRTGGKDTEAFF. CDR3 coding DNA: TGCGCCAGCAGCTACCGGACAGGGGGGAAGGACACTGAAGCTTTCTTT.

CDR3 sequence (DNA): TGTGCCAGCAGTTTATCACGGGGAGGGCACACCTTC. Its protein is CASSLSRGGHTF. The rearrangement links TRBV12-3 or TRBV12-4 to TRBJ1-2; D not certain. This CDR3 spans 12 amino acids. V dropped 2 bases and J dropped 12 bases, with 13 bases sitting between them.

The chain recombines TRBV28 with TRBJ1-2, with a weak D call TRBD1 (6 bases). Per the germline V gene, CDR1 is MDHEN and CDR2 is SYDVKM. This CDR3 has 13 residues. With 1 base removed from V and 3 bases from J, the gap between germline ends came to 6 bases. CDR3 loop: CASSLSGDYGYTF. In nucleotides, the CDR3 is TGTGCCAGCAGTTTATCAGGGGACTATGGCTACACCTTC.

This chain uses TRBV28 with TRBJ2-3; no reliable D call. Germline V gene sequence: CDR1 MDHEN, CDR2 SYDVKM. This CDR3 region has 15 residues. V was cut by 6 bases and J by 0 bases, with 13 bases left in between. CDR3 protein: CASRLPKGSTDTQYF. CDR3 in DNA: TGTGCCAGCAGACTTCCTAAAGGAAGCACAGATACGCAGTATTTT.

The genes are TRBV6-5 and TRBJ2-1; no clear D. The length of the CDR3 is 14 residues. Trimming pared 0 bases from V and 10 bases from J, leaving 13 bases between. Germline CDR1 and CDR2: MNHEY and SVGAGI. For the CDR3, the DNA is TGTGCCAGCAGTTACTCACCAGGTCGGCCAGAGCAGTTCTTC. Encoded protein: CASSYSPGRPEQFF.

The gene calls are TRBV30 and TRBJ1-6, with 11 bases fitting TRBD1. Germline CDR1 reads GTSNPN; CDR2 reads SVGIG (reference sequence). J gave up 9 bases and V 4 bases, and 8 bases lay outside the gene matches. The CDR3 length is 15 residues. CDR3 in DNA: TGTGCCTGGACCCTTGGGGGACAGGGGGGTTCACCCCTCCACTTT. Encoded protein: CAWTLGGQGGSPLHF. Variable domain in full (rest from reference TRBV30 and TRBJ1-6): SQTIHQWPATLVQPVGSPLSLECTVEGTSNPNLYWYRQAAGRGLQLLFYSVGIGQISSEVPQNLSASRPQDRQFILSSKKLLLSDSGFYLCAWTLGGQGGSPLHFGNGTRLTVT.

The chain carries TRBV4-1 and TRBJ2-7; 7 nucleotides agree with TRBD2. The CDR3 covers 18 residues. The germline V gene encodes CDR1 MGHRA and CDR2 YSYEKL. Trimming removed 0 bases from V and 0 bases from J; junction bases left unmatched: 11. CDR3 nucleotide sequence: TGCGCCAGCAGCCAAGATAGCTTCCTAGCGGTGAGCTCCTACGAGCAGTACTTC. Residues: CASSQDSFLAVSSYEQYF.

The rearrangement links TRBV6-6 to TRBJ1-6; D not certain. Germline assignment: CDR1 MNHNY and CDR2 SVGAGI (reference sequence). CDR3 length: 17 amino acids. The V end was cut by 5 bases, the J end by 4 bases, with 18 bases between. The CDR3 sequence is CASSLLTSTSYNSPLHF. The CDR3 region has the DNA TGTGCCAGCAGTCTTCTGACATCAACCTCGTATAATTCACCCCTCCACTTT.

This rearrangement joins TRBV19 to TRBJ1-2; D ambiguous. Germline values: CDR1 LNHDA, CDR2 SQIVND (reference sequence). CDR3 size: 13 residues. V lost 7 bases to trimming and J lost 8 bases, with 17 bases between them. The CDR3 spells CASILSDSGGYTF. CDR3 nucleotide sequence: TGTGCCAGTATACTCAGCGATTCGGGGGGCTACACCTTC. Full variable domain (remainder filled in from reference TRBV19 and TRBJ1-2): DGGITQSPKYLFRKEGQNVTLSCEQNLNHDAMYWYRQDPGQGLRLIYYSQIVNDFQKGDIAEGYSVSREKKESFPLTVTSAQKNPTAFYLCASILSDSGGYTFGSGTRLTVV.

The chain links TRBV30 to TRBJ1-5; D is perhaps TRBD1 (6 bases). CDR3 size: 15 residues. The germline gives CDR1 GTSNPN, CDR2 SVGIG (reference sequence). V was cut by 5 bases and J by 0 bases, with 14 bases left in between. The CDR3 reads CAWGQRISSNQPQHF. The CDR3 DNA is TGTGCCTGGGGACAGCGAATCTCTAGCAATCAGCCCCAGCATTTT.

This sequence joins TRBV4-1 and TRBJ1-2, with 10 bases that match TRBD1. Germline CDR1 MGHRA, CDR2 YSYEKL. Trimming cost V 1 base and J 4 bases; bases outside gene matches: 9. CDR3 length equals 17 residues. The CDR3 reads CASSQGQTGGGFYGYTF. The CDR3 DNA is TGCGCCAGCAGCCAAGGTCAGACAGGGGGCGGATTCTATGGCTACACCTTC.

This clone was seen once. This chain uses TRBV15 with TRBJ2-2; TRBD1 is a possible D gene (5 bases). V shed 8 bases and J shed 0 bases, with 16 bases lying between them. The germline V gene encodes CDR1 LNHNV and CDR2 YYDKDF (reference sequence). This CDR3 is 16 amino acids long. CDR3 region: CATEDTEIANTGELFF. The CDR3 DNA is TGTGCCACCGAGGACACGGAGATTGCGAACACCGGGGAGCTGTTTTTT.

This clone was observed a single time. This chain connects TRBV28 to TRBJ2-2; no firm D call. Trimming removed 8 bases from V and 4 bases from J, with 8 bases in between. This CDR3 has 12 residues. Per the germline V gene, CDR1 is MDHEN and CDR2 is SYDVKM. The CDR3 protein is CASAITTGELFF. The CDR3 DNA reads TGTGCCAGCGCAATCACCACCGGGGAGCTGTTTTTT. Full variable domain (outside the CDR3, taken from reference TRBV28 and TRBJ2-2): DVKVTQSSRYLVKRTGEKVFLECVQDMDHENMFWYRQDPGLGLRLIYFSYDVKMKEKGDIPEGYSVSREKKERFSLILESASTNQTSMYLCASAITTGELFFGEGSRLTVL.

The chain has TRBV23-1 and TRBJ2-1; 7 bases match TRBD2. TRBV23-1 is known as an ORF, though its function is uncertain. J gave up 10 bases and V 6 bases, and 9 bases lay outside the gene matches. This CDR3 spans 13 amino acids. This CDR3 is CASRGGLQGEQFF. CDR3 DNA sequence: TGCGCCAGCAGGGGGGGACTACAAGGAGAGCAGTTCTTC.

V is TRBV12-3 or TRBV12-4 and J is TRBJ1-3; TRBD1 is a possible D gene (6 bases). The CDR3 sequence is 13 residues long. Trimming took off 4 bases at V and 4 bases at J, with 8 bases between the two ends. CDR3 nucleotide sequence: TGTGCCAGCAGTTGGGGGGGCGGAAACACCATATATTTT. This codes for CASSWGGGNTIYF.

The chain has TRBV7-9 and TRBJ2-5, with 10 bases that match TRBD2. Germline V gives CDR1 SEHNR, CDR2 FQNEAQ (reference sequence). J lost 4 bases, V lost 2 bases, and 4 bases had no gene match. This CDR3 contains 15 residues. This chain's CDR3 is CASSLWVAGGETQYF. The CDR3 nucleotides are TGTGCCAGCAGCTTATGGGTAGCGGGAGGAGAGACCCAGTACTTC.

The rearrangement links TRBV3-1 (or the pseudogene TRBV3-2) to TRBJ2-7, with D possibly matching TRBD1 (5 bases). The CDR3 consists of 15 residues. Germline-derived CDR1 and CDR2 are LGHDT and YNNKEL (reference sequence). The V end lost 4 bases, the J end lost 2 bases, and 15 bases lay between the germline ends. This CDR3 reads CASSPRRLQAYEQYF. CDR3 sequence (DNA): TGTGCCAGCAGCCCCCGACGTCTACAGGCCTACGAGCAGTACTTC.

This rearrangement joins TRBV5-4 to TRBJ1-1; 11 positions match TRBD1. This CDR3 region has 14 residues. V shed 3 bases and J 5 bases; nucleotides not matched to a gene: 3. Germline CDR1 is SGHNT and CDR2 is YYREEE (reference sequence). CDR3 sequence reads: CASSSGQGGTEAFF. CDR3 sequence (DNA): TGTGCCAGCAGCTCGGGACAGGGGGGGACTGAAGCTTTCTTT. Together with reference TRBV5-4 and TRBJ1-1, the CDR3 gives the full variable domain: ETGVTQSPTHLIKTRGQQVTLRCSSQSGHNTVSWYQQALGQGPQFIFQYYREEENGRGNFPPRFSGLQFPNYSSELNVNALELDDSALYLCASSSGQGGTEAFFGQGTRLTVV.